The next 16 T cell receptor beta chains were all read from a single sample in a study of T cell changes during pregnancy in multiple sclerosis. Clones were read by immunoSEQ multiplex PCR, and TCRdb kept only the in-frame ones, dropping some. The table lists around 50,000 clones, around nine tenths of them singletons. Sequencing used peripheral blood from another person, used as feeder cells. The source of these receptors is a human donor whose cells served as feeder cells for cultures in a pregnancy study.

This chain connects TRBV30 to TRBJ1-5; 7 positions match TRBD1. Germline values: CDR1 GTSNPN, CDR2 SVGIG (reference sequence). The CDR3 totals 13 residues. V lost 5 bases and J lost 3; bases outside the gene matches: 4. This CDR3 is CAWGGQNNQPQHF. CDR3 DNA sequence: TGTGCCTGGGGGGGACAGAACAATCAGCCCCAGCATTTT.

V and J are TRBV2 and TRBJ2-5, with D perhaps matching TRBD1 (6 bases). Deletions cut 4 bases from V and 4 bases from J, with 16 bases between. Germline V CDR1 and CDR2: SNHLY, FYNNEI. The CDR3 is 15 residues long. Written as DNA, the CDR3 is TGTGCCAGCAGTGGAGCCAGGGGAATAGGAGAGACCCAGTACTTC. This codes for CASSGARGIGETQYF.

The V and J genes are TRBV18 and TRBJ1-1; D call uncertain. V dropped 3 bases and J dropped 0 bases, with 17 bases sitting between them. Germline lookup yields CDR1 KGHSH and CDR2 LQKENI. The CDR3 is 17 residues long. The CDR3 spells CASSPRSPGRMNTEAFF. CDR3 nucleotides: TGTGCCAGCTCACCGAGATCCCCCGGGAGGATGAACACTGAAGCTTTCTTT.

The chain employs TRBV27 and TRBJ2-7; 7 bases match TRBD1. There are 13 residues in the CDR3. Germline lookup yields CDR1 MNHEY and CDR2 SMNVEV (reference sequence). V lost 6 bases to trimming and J lost 3 bases; unmatched junction nucleotides: 5. CDR3 coding DNA: TGTGCCAGCAGACCCGGGACAGTCTACGAGCAGTACTTC. Its protein product is CASRPGTVYEQYF.

This chain uses TRBV7-3 with TRBJ2-6; 14 bases are a match to TRBD2. CDR3 length: 19 residues. Looked up from germline, CDR1 is SGHTA and CDR2 is FQGTGA. Trimming at V came to 2 bases and at J to 3 bases, leaving 6 bases not matched to a gene. CDR3 sequence (DNA): TGTGCCAGCAGCTTATTTGGGACTAGCGGGGGAGGTGGGGCCAACGTCCTGACTTTC. Its translation is CASSLFGTSGGGGANVLTF.

The chain has TRBV15 and TRBJ2-1; 8 bases are a match to TRBD2. CDR3 length equals 17 residues. V gave up 3 bases and J gave up 6 bases; unmatched junction bases: 13. Germline loops: CDR1 LNHNV, CDR2 YYDKDF (reference sequence). This CDR3 is CATSSWLAGTLLNEQFF. CDR3 nucleotide sequence: TGTGCCACCAGCAGTTGGTTAGCGGGAACACTACTCAATGAGCAGTTCTTC. Combining the CDR3 with reference TRBV15 and TRBJ2-1 gives the whole variable domain DAMVIQNPRYQVTQFGKPVTLSCSQTLNHNVMYWYQQKSSQAPKLLFHYYDKDFNNEADTPDNFQSRRPNTSFCFLDIRSPGLGDTAMYLCATSSWLAGTLLNEQFFGPGTRLTVL.

On this clone itself: The identical CDR3 is also encoded by other nucleotide sequences in the sample. V and J are TRBV9 and TRBJ2-3; the match to TRBD2 covers 12 bases. From germline, CDR1 is SGDLS and CDR2 YYNGEE. The trim removed 3 bases at V and 2 bases at J, leaving 4 bases unmatched. The CDR3 has 16 residues. The CDR3: CASSEGTSGFTDTQYF. In nucleotides, the CDR3 is TGTGCCAGCAGCGAGGGGACTAGCGGGTTCACAGATACGCAGTATTTT.

This clone is termed large (0.1 to 1%). V usage is TRBV19 and J usage is TRBJ2-5; 10 positions agree with TRBD2. Germline V gene sequence: CDR1 LNHDA, CDR2 SQIVND (reference sequence). The CDR3 contains 16 residues. V shed 2 bases, J shed 2 bases, and the junction held 5 bases outside the gene matches. As DNA, the CDR3 is TGTGCCAGTAGTATAATCCGGACTAGCGGTCAAGAGACCCAGTACTTC. Residues: CASSIIRTSGQETQYF.

The chain joins TRBV5-1 to TRBJ2-7; 12 positions match TRBD2. Germline assignment: CDR1 SGHRS and CDR2 YFSETQ. With V trimmed by 4 bases and J by 1 base, 6 bases remained unmatched. The CDR3 has 16 residues. CDR3 bases: TGCGCCAGCAGCCCCTGGACTAGCGGGGTTTCCTACGAGCAGTACTTC. Protein: CASSPWTSGVSYEQYF.

The gene calls are TRBV5-6 and TRBJ2-7, with D tentatively TRBD1 (5 bases). The germline gives CDR1 SGHDT, CDR2 YYEEEE. V was clipped by 0 bases and J by 3 bases, with 10 bases between them. This CDR3 contains 14 residues. Here the CDR3 DNA reads TGTGCCAGCAGCTTGGATAACAGGTTCTACGAGCAGTACTTC. It yields the protein CASSLDNRFYEQYF.

The rearrangement joins TRBV19 to TRBJ1-5; 8 positions match TRBD1. This CDR3 spans 15 amino acids. Trimming cost V 6 bases and J 5 bases; bases outside gene matches: 9. In germline, CDR1 is LNHDA, CDR2 SQIVND (reference sequence). DNA of the CDR3: TGTGCCAGTAGGATCGACAGGGGTCAGGATCAGCCCCAGCATTTT. Encoded protein: CASRIDRGQDQPQHF. The whole variable domain, filled in from reference TRBV19 and TRBJ1-5, reads DGGITQSPKYLFRKEGQNVTLSCEQNLNHDAMYWYRQDPGQGLRLIYYSQIVNDFQKGDIAEGYSVSREKKESFPLTVTSAQKNPTAFYLCASRIDRGQDQPQHFGDGTRLSIL.

The J gene is TRBJ2-3, the V gene TRBV14; D ambiguous. CDR3 length equals 12 residues. V lost 0 bases to trimming and J lost 2 bases, with 0 bases between them. Per the germline V gene, CDR1 is SGHDN and CDR2 is FVKESK. Written as DNA, the CDR3 is TGTGCCAGCAGCCAAGACACAGATACGCAGTATTTT. It yields the protein CASSQDTDTQYF. The full variable domain, completed using reference TRBV14 and TRBJ2-3, is EAGVTQFPSHSVIEKGQTVTLRCDPISGHDNLYWYRRVMGKEIKFLLHFVKESKQDESGMPNNRFLAERTGGTYSTLKVQPAELEDSGVYFCASSQDTDTQYFGPGTRLTVL.

This clone is a singleton in its sample. The V and J genes are TRBV28 and TRBJ1-4; D remains ambiguous. Germline values: CDR1 MDHEN, CDR2 SYDVKM. This CDR3 has 16 amino acids. With 7 bases removed from V and 0 bases from J, the gap between germline ends came to 15 bases. The CDR3 spells CASTTRTVATNEKLFF. CDR3 nucleotide sequence: TGTGCCAGCACCACTAGGACTGTTGCAACTAATGAAAAACTGTTTTTT. The variable domain in full, completed from reference TRBV28 and TRBJ1-4, reads DVKVTQSSRYLVKRTGEKVFLECVQDMDHENMFWYRQDPGLGLRLIYFSYDVKMKEKGDIPEGYSVSREKKERFSLILESASTNQTSMYLCASTTRTVATNEKLFFGSGTQLSVL.

The rearrangement uses TRBV27 and TRBJ1-2; tentatively, D is TRBD1 (5 bases). The germline V gene has CDR1 MNHEY and CDR2 SMNVEV (reference sequence). The CDR3 contains 13 residues. Trimming removed 1 base from V and 8 bases from J, with 11 bases in between. CDR3 bases: TGTGCCAGCAGTTTATACGGGGGAGCAGGCTACACCTTC. Residues: CASSLYGGAGYTF.

The J gene is TRBJ2-7, the V gene TRBV7-6; 7 nucleotides line up with TRBD2. Germline CDR1 reads SGHVS; CDR2 reads FNYEAQ. This CDR3 is 15 amino acids long. V lost 6 bases, J lost 1 base, and 9 bases stayed unmatched. Written as DNA, the CDR3 is TGTGCCAGCAGAGCGGGGCCCGGGGTTTCCTACGAGCAGTACTTC. Its translation: CASRAGPGVSYEQYF.

The rearrangement uses TRBV10-3 and TRBJ2-7, with D tentatively TRBD1 or TRBD2 (5 bases each). Trimming removed 6 bases at V and 4 bases at J, with 16 bases between. Germline CDR1 is ENHRY and CDR2 is SYGVKD. This CDR3 is 14 amino acids long. The CDR3 DNA sequence: TGTGCCATCAGGGGGGATTCGACCGGTTACGAGCAGTACTTC. Protein sequence: CAIRGDSTGYEQYF.